In its sample, the clone carrying this TCR beta chain was seen a few times. The target antigen is unknown. The CDR3 is 14 residues long. V trimming: 4 bases; J trimming: 5 bases; junction bases outside the gene matches: 4. Germline V lookup: CDR1 MNHNS, CDR2 SASEGT. Unique molecular identifier tags were affixed to discrete cDNA molecules. TCRdb fed the 5' RACE reads into MiXCR, producing one record per CDR3 protein. This table has about 73,000 distinct CDR3 sequences, roughly 13% appearing once. The sample belongs to a study of early T cells in non-severe SARS-CoV-2 infection. Study background: Sequencing input comprised bulk RNA from unsorted whole blood; chain pairing was not available.

Study observations and caveats: VDJdb matching favored anti-spike CD8 responses, missing private and CD4 specificities.

The rearrangement uses TRBV6-1 and TRBJ1-5, with 8 bases lining up with TRBD1. This receptor was taken from an adult who was a healthcare worker with PCR-confirmed SARS-CoV-2 infection or an uninfected control (not recorded which). The sample taken for sequencing was whole blood. The CDR3 DNA is TGTGCCAGCAGTGGGGCAGGGGGCTATCAGCCCCAGCATTTT. Its translation is CASSGAGGYQPQHF.